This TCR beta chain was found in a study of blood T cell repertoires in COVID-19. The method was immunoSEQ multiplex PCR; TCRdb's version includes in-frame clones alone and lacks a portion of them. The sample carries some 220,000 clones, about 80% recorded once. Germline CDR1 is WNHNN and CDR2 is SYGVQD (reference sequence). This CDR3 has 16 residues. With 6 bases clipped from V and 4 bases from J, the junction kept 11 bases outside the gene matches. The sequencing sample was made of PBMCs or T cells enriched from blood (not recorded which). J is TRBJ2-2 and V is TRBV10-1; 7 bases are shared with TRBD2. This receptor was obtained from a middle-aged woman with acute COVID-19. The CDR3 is CASSRHGTTGTGELFF. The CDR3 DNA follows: TGCGCCAGCAGCCGCCACGGGACTACAGGCACCGGGGAGCTGTTTTTT.